Many counts were recorded for the clone carrying this T cell receptor beta chain. This record comes from a study of early T cells in non-severe SARS-CoV-2 infection. About the research overall: Unsorted whole blood bulk RNA was sequenced, with unpaired chains.

V dropped 5 bases and J dropped 5 bases, with 13 bases sitting between them. This CDR3 has 14 amino acids. Germline V gives CDR1 SGHRS, CDR2 YFSETQ. TCRdb itself ran the 5' RACE reads through MiXCR, one entry per CDR3 protein. This table has some 57,000 distinct CDR3 sequences, under 14% appearing once. The TCR sequence derives from an adult who was a healthcare worker with PCR-confirmed SARS-CoV-2 infection or an uninfected control (not recorded which). The chain is built from TRBV5-1 and TRBJ1-4; TRBD1 might be the D (5 bases). The sequenced sample consisted of whole blood. The CDR3 nucleotides are TGCGCCAGCAGGCCGGGACCGAGGAATGAAAAACTGTTTTTT. This codes for CASRPGPRNEKLFF.